A selection of T cell receptor beta chains follows, all from one sample in a study of post-analysis software for immune sequencing data. In TCRdb, the PCR reads were re-called with MiXCR into one record per CDR3 protein. The sample includes hundreds of thousands of distinct CDR3 sequences, 30% of them seen just once. Sequencing was carried out using blood. Receptors originate from a girl aged 10 to 17 with multiple sclerosis. Both conserved end residues are part of each CDR3. Fields, in order: D gene, clone size, V gene, J gene, CDR3 protein, CDR3 DNA. The D gene is left open where the match is weak. For some rows the clone size is stated as once, few or many, or as a class when expanded; others skip it.

TRBD1	NA	TRBV5-1	TRBJ2-1	CASSLTGGYSNEQFF	TGCGCCAGCAGCTTAACAGGGGGCTATAGCAATGAGCAGTTCTTC
TRBD1	few	TRBV2	TRBJ1-2	CASMAPRQGAPGYTF	TGTGCCAGCATGGCACCGAGACAGGGGGCGCCGGGCTACACCTTC
TRBD2	few	TRBV14	TRBJ2-1	CASSQVSRTSYDEQFF	TGTGCCAGCAGCCAAGTCTCTAGGACTAGCTACGATGAGCAGTTCTTC
TRBD2	few	TRBV4-1	TRBJ2-7	CASSPAGGTTYEQYF	TGCGCCAGCAGCCCCGCGGGGGGGACTACCTACGAGCAGTACTTC
TRBD1	NA	TRBV4-1	TRBJ1-3	CASSRGTATNSGNTIYF	TGCGCCAGCAGCCGTGGGACAGCCACCAACTCTGGAAACACCATATATTTT
TRBD1	few	TRBV28	TRBJ2-7	CASMRTGAYEQYF	TGTGCCAGTATGCGGACAGGGGCCTACGAGCAGTACTTC
NA	many	TRBV20-1	TRBJ2-2	CSAKGQGEAGELFF	TGCAGTGCTAAGGGGCAGGGGGAGGCCGGGGAGCTGTTTTTT
NA	few	TRBV29-1	TRBJ2-5	CSVVSRFPFEETQYF	TGCAGCGTTGTTTCACGGTTCCCCTTTGAAGAGACCCAGTACTTC
NA	NA	TRBV2	TRBJ2-1	CASSPRQTRGNEQFF	TGTGCCAGCAGTCCTAGACAGACCCGGGGCAATGAGCAGTTCTTC
TRBD2	NA	TRBV20-1	TRBJ2-1	CSAPTGLAGYNEQFF	TGCAGTGCCCCAACGGGACTAGCGGGATACAATGAGCAGTTCTTC
NA	few	TRBV7-9	TRBJ2-7	CASSPTVAYEQYF	TGTGCCAGCAGCCCGACAGTCGCCTACGAGCAGTACTTC
TRBD2	once	TRBV5-1	TRBJ2-3	CASSLGVAGGMTDTQYF	TGCGCCAGCAGCTTGGGGGTAGCGGGGGGCATGACAGATACGCAGTATTTT
NA	few	TRBV6-5	TRBJ1-5	CASSSTLSHQPQHF	TGTGCCAGCAGTTCGACCCTTTCCCATCAGCCCCAGCATTTT
NA	few	TRBV20-1	TRBJ2-1	CSARKPSEQFF	TGCAGTGCCAGGAAGCCCTCGGAGCAGTTCTTC
NA	NA	TRBV28	TRBJ2-3	CASSGTDTSTDTQYF	TGTGCCAGCAGTGGGACGGACACTAGCACAGATACGCAGTATTTT
NA	NA	TRBV10-3	TRBJ1-3	CAIKAGTDSGNTIYF	TGTGCCATCAAGGCAGGGACGGACTCTGGAAACACCATATATTTT
NA	NA	TRBV20-1	TRBJ2-7	CSAIGDAYEQYF	TGCAGTGCTATCGGTGATGCCTACGAGCAGTACTTC
TRBD2	few	TRBV6-2/TRBV6-3	TRBJ2-1	CASTQALAGRTYNEQFF	TGTGCCAGCACCCAAGCCTTAGCGGGGAGGACCTACAATGAGCAGTTCTTC
NA	NA	TRBV29-1	TRBJ2-2	CSVTPAGDGELFF	TGCAGCGTGACCCCTGCCGGGGACGGGGAGCTGTTTTTT
TRBD2	NA	TRBV20-1	TRBJ2-7	CSASSAAGVSYEQYF	TGCAGTGCTAGTTCAGCAGCGGGAGTTTCCTACGAGCAGTACTTC
NA	few	TRBV10-3	TRBJ2-3	CAISESTSSSTDTQYF	TGTGCCATCAGTGAGTCGACTAGTTCTAGCACAGATACGCAGTATTTT
NA	few	TRBV5-5	TRBJ2-6	CASSAPGRIFSGANVLTF	TGTGCCAGCAGCGCCCCGGGACGGATTTTCTCTGGGGCCAACGTCCTGACTTTC
TRBD1	few	TRBV11-2	TRBJ2-7	CASSPTGVGFEQYF	TGTGCCAGCAGCCCCACAGGGGTGGGATTTGAGCAGTACTTC
TRBD1	NA	TRBV10-3	TRBJ2-1	CAIRQDRGQFDEQFF	TGTGCCATCAGGCAAGACAGGGGGCAGTTTGATGAGCAGTTCTTC
NA	few	TRBV20-1	TRBJ1-2	CSAAWTVLYTF	TGCAGTGCTGCCTGGACAGTTTTGTACACCTTC
NA	NA	TRBV5-1	TRBJ2-5	CASSLRNQGSETQYF	TGCGCCAGCAGCCTAAGAAACCAGGGTAGTGAGACCCAGTACTTC
TRBD1	NA	TRBV7-2	TRBJ1-1	CASKGQGALNTEAFF	TGTGCCAGCAAAGGACAGGGGGCGTTGAACACTGAAGCTTTCTTT
NA	NA	TRBV29-1	TRBJ2-7	CSVEVWTSADSYEQYF	TGCAGCGTTGAAGTTTGGACATCAGCCGACTCCTACGAGCAGTACTTC
NA	NA	TRBV7-2	TRBJ2-3	CASSLAPSDTQYF	TGTGCCAGCAGCTTAGCGCCTTCAGATACGCAGTATTTT
TRBD2	NA	TRBV7-2	TRBJ2-1	CASSRGTSGRSGEQFF	TGTGCCAGCAGCCGAGGGACTAGCGGGAGGTCTGGTGAGCAGTTCTTC
TRBD2	few	TRBV19	TRBJ2-5	CASSTGHGEGETQYF	TGTGCCAGTAGTACCGGACATGGGGAGGGAGAGACCCAGTACTTC
NA	NA	TRBV4-3	TRBJ2-3	CASSQEYRTTDTQYF	TGCGCCAGCAGCCAAGAATACAGGACCACAGATACGCAGTATTTT
NA	NA	TRBV5-1	TRBJ2-5	CASSQLGFRSVAENEQYF	TGCGCCAGCAGCCAGTTGGGTTTTCGGAGCGTGGCCGAGAATGAGCAGTACTTC
NA	few	TRBV29-1	TRBJ2-5	CSVRGGGPGETQYF	TGCAGCGTGCGAGGTGGGGGGCCGGGAGAGACCCAGTACTTC
NA	NA	TRBV28	TRBJ1-1	CATRRGPNTEAFF	TGTGCGACTAGGCGGGGGCCAAACACTGAAGCTTTCTTT
NA	NA	TRBV29-1	TRBJ1-2	CSAGLTGDYGYTF	TGCAGCGCTGGACTCACAGGAGACTATGGCTACACCTTC
TRBD2	NA	TRBV7-9	TRBJ2-3	CTSRWGGSSTDTQYF	TGTACCAGCAGGTGGGGGGGATCCTCCACAGATACGCAGTATTTT
NA	NA	TRBV20-1	TRBJ2-2	CSARGGATNTGELFF	TGCAGTGCTAGAGGGGGAGCCACGAACACCGGGGAGCTGTTTTTT
NA	few	TRBV7-9	TRBJ1-2	CASSLSRGTGDYGYTF	TGTGCCAGCAGCCTAAGTAGAGGCACCGGTGACTATGGCTACACCTTC
TRBD2	NA	TRBV2	TRBJ2-3	CAGGPTDTQYF	TGTGCGGGAGGGCCCACAGATACGCAGTATTTT
TRBD1	NA	TRBV29-1	TRBJ2-5	CSVEAKTGYNEQYF	TGCAGCGTTGAAGCCAAGACAGGGTACAATGAGCAGTACTTC
NA	few	TRBV20-1	TRBJ2-7	CSASFGSRISYEQYF	TGCAGTGCTAGTTTTGGTAGCAGGATCTCCTACGAGCAGTACTTC
NA	NA	TRBV5-1	TRBJ2-1	CASSYHSGTRYNEQFF	TGCGCCAGCAGCTATCATTCCGGGACAAGATACAATGAGCAGTTCTTC
TRBD2	NA	TRBV10-3	TRBJ2-1	CAISPGLVYEEQFF	TGTGCCATCAGCCCGGGACTAGTCTATGAGGAGCAGTTCTTC
TRBD2	NA	TRBV6-6	TRBJ2-1	CASRPGTSGKYNEQFF	TGTGCCAGCAGGCCCGGGACTAGCGGAAAGTACAATGAGCAGTTCTTC
TRBD2	NA	TRBV7-9	TRBJ2-5	CASSLLAGVQETQYF	TGTGCCAGCAGCTTACTAGCGGGGGTCCAAGAGACCCAGTACTTC
NA	NA	TRBV20-1	TRBJ2-3	CSARDLWGARTDAQYF	TGCAGTGCTAGAGATTTGTGGGGGGCCCGTACAGATGCGCAGTATTTT
TRBD1	few	TRBV6-4	TRBJ1-1	CASSSSGTGGQAFF	TGTGCCAGCAGTTCATCCGGGACAGGGGGCCAAGCTTTCTTT
NA	NA	TRBV6-2/TRBV6-3	TRBJ1-5	CASSYQSSNQPQHF	TGTGCCAGCAGTTATCAGAGTAGCAATCAGCCCCAGCATTTT
TRBD1	NA	TRBV6-1	TRBJ1-1	CASTRTGMNTEAFF	TGTGCCAGCACCCGGACAGGGATGAACACTGAAGCTTTCTTT
NA	many	TRBV20-1	TRBJ2-6	CSADGQGGSPGANVLTF	TGCAGTGCCGACGGGCAGGGGGGCTCTCCTGGGGCCAACGTCCTGACTTTC
NA	NA	TRBV14	TRBJ2-5	CASAGGETQYF	TGTGCCAGCGCCGGAGGAGAGACCCAGTACTTC
TRBD1	NA	TRBV5-1	TRBJ2-2	CASSITGVGTGELFF	TGCGCCAGCTCCATAACAGGGGTAGGCACCGGGGAGCTGTTTTTT
NA	NA	TRBV29-1	TRBJ2-7	CSVARRGNYEQYF	TGCAGCGTTGCTCGTCGGGGGAACTACGAGCAGTACTTC
NA	NA	TRBV12-3/TRBV12-4	TRBJ2-3	CASTPVTGSESDTQYF	TGTGCCAGCACCCCGGTGACGGGTTCAGAGTCAGATACGCAGTATTTT